This T cell receptor beta chain was identified in a study of blood T cell repertoires in COVID-19. Study-level information: Samples taken during acute and convalescent COVID-19 were collected in the United States, Italy and Spain. PBMCs, B-cell-depleted T cells, or T cells were the source of the cDNA or gDNA that made up the material.

How the authors handled the data: The authors estimated nucleated cell counts from reference gene primer amplification. Sequenced by immunoSEQ multiplex PCR; TCRdb stores in-frame clones only, minus some. The DNA gave D and trimming, while V, J and clone size come from that table. The sample includes 210,000 or so clones, about 88% seen only once; the top ten take about 6.6%. The specimen was peripheral blood. The clonotype originates from a woman aged 40 to 49 who had recovered from COVID-19.

The CDR3 DNA is TGTGCCAGCAGCCAGTTGGACAGATTCACCGGGGAGCTGTTTTTT. Encoded protein: CASSQLDRFTGELFF. J is TRBJ2-2 and V is TRBV5-8; perhaps TRBD1 as D (6 bases). This CDR3 is 15 amino acids long. Germline values: CDR1 SGHTS, CDR2 YDEGEE. The germline V and J ends were trimmed by 4 bases and 4 bases, with 14 bases remaining between them.